Detailed here is one T cell receptor beta chain. The target antigen is unknown. Sequenced by immunoSEQ multiplex PCR; TCRdb stores in-frame clones only, minus some. The data hold 100,000 to 150,000 clones, with 89% observed a single time. V was trimmed by 2 bases and J by 0 bases, leaving 8 bases between them. CDR1 is KGHSH, CDR2 LQKENI, per germline. The CDR3 runs 15 residues. This sample is part of a study of T cell responses to AZD1222 COVID-19 vaccine. Broader study findings: CD4 TCRs associated with vaccination spanned spike, dominating at 160-218 and 743-854. Two doses of AZD1222 preceded a rise in Spike-specific TCR breadth and depth. Just a handful of people given AZD1222 tested seropositive at baseline. Reportedly, close to half of spike-specific TCRs are directed against unmutated variant regions.

The V gene is TRBV18, the J gene TRBJ1-3; unclear D gene. This clonotype originated in an adult in good health. The sample in question was peripheral blood, obtained on day 0 of AZD1222 vaccination. CDR3 residues: CASSPDLSSGNTIYF. The CDR3 bases are TGTGCCAGCTCACCAGACCTAAGCTCTGGAAACACCATATATTTT.